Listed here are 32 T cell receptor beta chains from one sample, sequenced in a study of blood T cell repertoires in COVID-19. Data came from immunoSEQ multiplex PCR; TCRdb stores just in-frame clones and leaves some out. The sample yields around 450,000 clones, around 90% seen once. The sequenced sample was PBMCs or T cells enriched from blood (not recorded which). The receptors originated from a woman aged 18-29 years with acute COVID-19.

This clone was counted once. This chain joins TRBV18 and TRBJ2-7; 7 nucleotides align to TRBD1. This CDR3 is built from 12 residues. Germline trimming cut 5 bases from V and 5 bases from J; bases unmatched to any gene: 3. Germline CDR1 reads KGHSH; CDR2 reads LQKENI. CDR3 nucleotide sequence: TGTGCCAGCTCAATAGGACAGGACGAGCAGTACTTC. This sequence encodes CASSIGQDEQYF.

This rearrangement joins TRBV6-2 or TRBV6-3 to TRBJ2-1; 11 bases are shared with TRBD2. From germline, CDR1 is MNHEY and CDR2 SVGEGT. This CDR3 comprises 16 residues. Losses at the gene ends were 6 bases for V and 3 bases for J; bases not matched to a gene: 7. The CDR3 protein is CASRPILAGVYNEQFF. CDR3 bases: TGTGCCAGCAGACCTATACTAGCGGGAGTCTACAATGAGCAGTTCTTC.

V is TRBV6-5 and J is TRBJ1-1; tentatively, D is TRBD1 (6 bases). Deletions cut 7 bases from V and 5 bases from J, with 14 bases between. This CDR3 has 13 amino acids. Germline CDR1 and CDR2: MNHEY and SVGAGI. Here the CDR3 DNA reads TGTGCCAGCATGAAACAGGGAGAGACTGAAGCTTTCTTT. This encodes CASMKQGETEAFF.

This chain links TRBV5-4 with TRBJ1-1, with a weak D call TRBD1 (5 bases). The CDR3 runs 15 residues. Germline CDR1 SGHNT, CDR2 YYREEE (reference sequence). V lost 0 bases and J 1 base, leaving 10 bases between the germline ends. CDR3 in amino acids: CASSLDRTQNTEAFF. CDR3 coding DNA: TGTGCCAGCAGCTTGGACAGGACACAGAACACTGAAGCTTTCTTT.

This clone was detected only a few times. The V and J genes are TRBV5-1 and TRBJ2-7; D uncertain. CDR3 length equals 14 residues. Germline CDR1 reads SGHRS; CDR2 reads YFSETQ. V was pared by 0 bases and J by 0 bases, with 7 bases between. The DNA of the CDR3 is TGCGCCAGCAGCTTGGGCCGGAGCTCCTACGAGCAGTACTTC. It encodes CASSLGRSSYEQYF.

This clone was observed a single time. CDR3 sequence: CASSPRRGNQPQHF. The CDR3 nucleotides are TGTGCCAGCAGCCCTAGACGAGGCAATCAGCCCCAGCATTTT. The chain combines TRBV3-1 (or the pseudogene TRBV3-2) with TRBJ1-5; D is uncertain. Germline CDR1 and CDR2: LGHDT and YNNKEL (reference sequence). V was shortened by 4 bases and J by 2 bases, with 9 bases between the two germline ends. This CDR3 is 14 amino acids long.

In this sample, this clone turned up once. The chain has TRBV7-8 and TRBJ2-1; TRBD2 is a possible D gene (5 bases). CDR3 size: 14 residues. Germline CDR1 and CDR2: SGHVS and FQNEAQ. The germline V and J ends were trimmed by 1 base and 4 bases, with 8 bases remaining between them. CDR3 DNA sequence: TGTGCCAGCAGCTTAGAGGACTTATACAATGAGCAGTTCTTC. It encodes CASSLEDLYNEQFF.

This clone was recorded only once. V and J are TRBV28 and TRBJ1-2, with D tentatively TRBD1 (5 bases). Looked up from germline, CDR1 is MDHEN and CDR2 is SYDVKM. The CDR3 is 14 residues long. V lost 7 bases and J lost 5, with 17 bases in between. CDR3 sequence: CASTPDSADYGYTF. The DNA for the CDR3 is TGTGCCAGCACCCCCGACAGTGCTGATTATGGCTACACCTTC.

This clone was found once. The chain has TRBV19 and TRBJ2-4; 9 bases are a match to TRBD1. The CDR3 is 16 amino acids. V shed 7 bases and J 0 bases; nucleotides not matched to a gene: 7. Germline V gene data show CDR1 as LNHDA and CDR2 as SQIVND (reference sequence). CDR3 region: CASTQGTGLAKNIQYF. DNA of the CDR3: TGTGCCAGTACCCAAGGGACAGGGCTAGCCAAAAACATTCAGTACTTC.

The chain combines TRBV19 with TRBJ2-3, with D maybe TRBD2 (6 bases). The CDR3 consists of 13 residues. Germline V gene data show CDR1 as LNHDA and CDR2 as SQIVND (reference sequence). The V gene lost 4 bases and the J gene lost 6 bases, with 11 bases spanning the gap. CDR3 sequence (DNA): TGTGCCAGTAGTACCACTAGCAGGGATACGCAGTATTTT. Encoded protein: CASSTTSRDTQYF. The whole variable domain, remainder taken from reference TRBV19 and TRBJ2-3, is DGGITQSPKYLFRKEGQNVTLSCEQNLNHDAMYWYRQDPGQGLRLIYYSQIVNDFQKGDIAEGYSVSREKKESFPLTVTSAQKNPTAFYLCASSTTSRDTQYFGPGTRLTVL.

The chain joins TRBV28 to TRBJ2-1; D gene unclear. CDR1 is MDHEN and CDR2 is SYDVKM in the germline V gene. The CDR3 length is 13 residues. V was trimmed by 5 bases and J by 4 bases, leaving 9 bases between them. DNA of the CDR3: TGTGCCAGCAGTCCGATACTATACAATGAGCAGTTCTTC. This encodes CASSPILYNEQFF.

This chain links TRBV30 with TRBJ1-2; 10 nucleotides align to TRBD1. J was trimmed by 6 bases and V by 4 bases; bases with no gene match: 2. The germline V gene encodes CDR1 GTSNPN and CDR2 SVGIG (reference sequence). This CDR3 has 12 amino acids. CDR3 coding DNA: TGTGCCTGGACTGGGACAGGGGATGGCTACACCTTC. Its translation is CAWTGTGDGYTF. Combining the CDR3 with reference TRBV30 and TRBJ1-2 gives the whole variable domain SQTIHQWPATLVQPVGSPLSLECTVEGTSNPNLYWYRQAAGRGLQLLFYSVGIGQISSEVPQNLSASRPQDRQFILSSKKLLLSDSGFYLCAWTGTGDGYTFGSGTRLTVV.

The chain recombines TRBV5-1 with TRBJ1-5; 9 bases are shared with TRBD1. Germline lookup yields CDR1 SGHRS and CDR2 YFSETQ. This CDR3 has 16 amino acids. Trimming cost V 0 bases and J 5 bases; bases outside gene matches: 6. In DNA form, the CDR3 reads TGCGCCAGCAGCTTGGGGGGACAGGGAGGATATCAGCCCCAGCATTTT. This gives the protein CASSLGGQGGYQPQHF.

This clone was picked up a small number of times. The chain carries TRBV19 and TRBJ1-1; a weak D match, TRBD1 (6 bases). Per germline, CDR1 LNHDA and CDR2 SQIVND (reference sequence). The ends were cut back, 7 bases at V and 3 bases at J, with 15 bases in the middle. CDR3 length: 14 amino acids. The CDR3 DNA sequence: TGTGCCAGTAAACAACAGGGTCGGGACACTGAAGCTTTCTTT. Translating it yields CASKQQGRDTEAFF.

CDR3 sequence reads: CASSHRDRGNIQYF. In DNA, the CDR3 is TGTGCCAGCAGCCATCGGGACAGGGGAAACATTCAGTACTTC. This sequence joins TRBV11-2 and TRBJ2-4, with TRBD1 matching over 10 bases. The CDR3 contains 14 residues. CDR1 SGHAT and CDR2 FQNNGV come from the germline V gene. V lost 5 bases and J lost 6; bases outside the gene matches: 4.

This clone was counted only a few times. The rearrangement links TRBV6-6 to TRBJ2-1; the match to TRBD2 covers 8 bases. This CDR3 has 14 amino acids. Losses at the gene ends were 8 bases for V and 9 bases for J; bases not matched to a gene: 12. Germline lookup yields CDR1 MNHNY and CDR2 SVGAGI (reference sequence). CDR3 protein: CASGTGTRIGEQFF. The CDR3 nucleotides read TGTGCCAGCGGAACCGGGACTAGGATCGGTGAGCAGTTCTTC.

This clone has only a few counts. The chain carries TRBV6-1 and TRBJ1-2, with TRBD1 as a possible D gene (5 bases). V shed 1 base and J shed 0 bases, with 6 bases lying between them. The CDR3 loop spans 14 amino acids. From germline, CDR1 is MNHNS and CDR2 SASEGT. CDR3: CASSEDRSNYGYTF. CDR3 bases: TGTGCCAGCAGTGAAGACAGGTCTAACTATGGCTACACCTTC.

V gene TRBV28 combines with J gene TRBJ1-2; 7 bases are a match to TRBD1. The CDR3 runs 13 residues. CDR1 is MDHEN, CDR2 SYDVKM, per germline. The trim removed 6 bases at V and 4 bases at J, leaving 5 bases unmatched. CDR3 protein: CASRQTGLYGYTF. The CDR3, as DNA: TGTGCCAGCAGGCAGACAGGGCTCTATGGCTACACCTTC.

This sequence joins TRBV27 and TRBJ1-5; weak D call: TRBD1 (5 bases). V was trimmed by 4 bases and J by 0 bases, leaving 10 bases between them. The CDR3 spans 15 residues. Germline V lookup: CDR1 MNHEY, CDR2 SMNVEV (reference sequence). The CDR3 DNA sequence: TGTGCCAGCAGTTCCATCAGGGATAGCAATCAGCCCCAGCATTTT. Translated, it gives CASSSIRDSNQPQHF.

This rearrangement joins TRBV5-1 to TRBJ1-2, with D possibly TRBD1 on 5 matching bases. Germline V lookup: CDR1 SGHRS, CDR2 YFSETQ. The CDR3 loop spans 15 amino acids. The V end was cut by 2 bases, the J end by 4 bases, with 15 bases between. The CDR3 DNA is TGCGCCAGCAGCTTACAAGGGGCCCCTTCCTATGGCTACACCTTC. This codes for CASSLQGAPSYGYTF.

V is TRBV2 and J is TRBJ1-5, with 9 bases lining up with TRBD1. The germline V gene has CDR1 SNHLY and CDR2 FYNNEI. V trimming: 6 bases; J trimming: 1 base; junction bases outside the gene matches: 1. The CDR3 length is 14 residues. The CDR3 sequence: CASRGQGSNQPQHF. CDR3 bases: TGTGCCAGCAGAGGACAGGGGAGCAATCAGCCCCAGCATTTT.

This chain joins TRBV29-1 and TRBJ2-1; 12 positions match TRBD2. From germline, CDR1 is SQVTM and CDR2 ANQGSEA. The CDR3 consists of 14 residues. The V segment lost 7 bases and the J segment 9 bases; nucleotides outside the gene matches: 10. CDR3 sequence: CSALASGGAVEQFF. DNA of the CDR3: TGCAGCGCACTAGCTAGCGGGGGGGCGGTTGAGCAGTTCTTC.

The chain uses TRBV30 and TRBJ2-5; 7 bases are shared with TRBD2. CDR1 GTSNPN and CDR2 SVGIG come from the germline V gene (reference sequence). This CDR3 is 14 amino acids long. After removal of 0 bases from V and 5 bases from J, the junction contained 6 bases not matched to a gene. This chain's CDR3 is CAWSVGGSGETQYF. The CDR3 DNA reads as TGTGCCTGGAGTGTGGGCGGGAGCGGGGAGACCCAGTACTTC.

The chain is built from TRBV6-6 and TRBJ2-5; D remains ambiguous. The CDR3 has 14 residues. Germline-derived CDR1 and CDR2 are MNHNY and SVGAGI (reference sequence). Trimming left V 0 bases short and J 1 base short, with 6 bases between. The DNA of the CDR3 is TGTGCCAGCAGTTACTCGACAAGCCAAGAGACCCAGTACTTC. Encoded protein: CASSYSTSQETQYF.

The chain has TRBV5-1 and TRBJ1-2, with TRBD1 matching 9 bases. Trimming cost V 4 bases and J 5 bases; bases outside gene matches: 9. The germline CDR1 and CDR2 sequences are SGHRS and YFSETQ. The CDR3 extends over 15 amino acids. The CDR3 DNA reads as TGCGCCAGCAGCCCGATAGGCGGGACAGGGTATGGCTACACCTTC. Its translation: CASSPIGGTGYGYTF.

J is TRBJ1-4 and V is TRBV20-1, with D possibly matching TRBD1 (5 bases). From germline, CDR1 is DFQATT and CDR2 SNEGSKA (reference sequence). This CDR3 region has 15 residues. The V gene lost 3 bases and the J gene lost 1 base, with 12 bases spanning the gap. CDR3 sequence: CSASMGGGTNEKLFF. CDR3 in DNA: TGCAGTGCTAGTATGGGGGGGGGAACTAATGAAAAACTGTTTTTT.

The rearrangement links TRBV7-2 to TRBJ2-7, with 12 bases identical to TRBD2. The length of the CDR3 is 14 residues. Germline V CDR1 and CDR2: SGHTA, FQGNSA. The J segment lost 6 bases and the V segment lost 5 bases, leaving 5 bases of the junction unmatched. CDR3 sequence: CASSELAGGSEQYF. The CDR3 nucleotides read TGTGCCAGCAGCGAGCTAGCGGGAGGGTCCGAGCAGTACTTC.

The DNA for the CDR3 is TGTGCCAGTAGTACTCTCAAACAGGGGGCCCAAAATCAGCCCCAGCATTTT. This translates into CASSTLKQGAQNQPQHF. The rearrangement uses TRBV19 and TRBJ1-5; 9 nucleotides agree with TRBD1. Germline V gene lookup returns CDR1 LNHDA and CDR2 SQIVND (reference sequence). The J segment lost 4 bases and the V segment lost 4 bases, leaving 11 bases of the junction unmatched. This CDR3 has 17 residues.

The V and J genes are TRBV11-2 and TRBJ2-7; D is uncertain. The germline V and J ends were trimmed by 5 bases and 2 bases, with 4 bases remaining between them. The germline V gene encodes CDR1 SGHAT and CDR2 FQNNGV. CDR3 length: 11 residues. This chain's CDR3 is CASSLTYEQYF. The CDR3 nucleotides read TGTGCCAGCAGCCTAACCTACGAGCAGTACTTC.

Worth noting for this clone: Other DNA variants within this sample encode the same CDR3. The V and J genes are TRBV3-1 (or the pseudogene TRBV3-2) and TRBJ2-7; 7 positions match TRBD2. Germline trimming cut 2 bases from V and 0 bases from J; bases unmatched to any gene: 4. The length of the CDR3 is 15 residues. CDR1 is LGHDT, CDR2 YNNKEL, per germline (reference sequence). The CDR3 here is CASSQWGGSSYEQYF. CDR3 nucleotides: TGTGCCAGCAGCCAATGGGGCGGGAGCTCCTACGAGCAGTACTTC.

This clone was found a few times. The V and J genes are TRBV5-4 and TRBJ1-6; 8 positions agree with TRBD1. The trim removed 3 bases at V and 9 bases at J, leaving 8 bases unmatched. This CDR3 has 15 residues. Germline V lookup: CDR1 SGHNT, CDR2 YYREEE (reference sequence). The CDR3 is CASSSSSTGASPLHF. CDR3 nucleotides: TGTGCCAGCAGCTCATCCTCGACAGGGGCTTCACCCCTCCACTTT.

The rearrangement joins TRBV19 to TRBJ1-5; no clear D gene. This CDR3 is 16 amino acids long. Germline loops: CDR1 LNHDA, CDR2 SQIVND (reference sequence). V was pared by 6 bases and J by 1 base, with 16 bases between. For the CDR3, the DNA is TGTGCCAGTAGCACCCCCAGCGGGTTAAGCAATCAGCCCCAGCATTTT. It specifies CASSTPSGLSNQPQHF.